The TCR beta chain described here comes from a study of control samples from healthy donors and cancer patients. Profiling relied on immunoSEQ multiplex PCR, and the TCRdb table lists in-frame clones only, not all of them. The data hold about 130,000 clones, with less than 95% observed a single time. The CDR3 totals 14 residues. J lost 8 bases, V lost 6 bases, and 6 bases had no gene match. Germline-derived CDR1 and CDR2 are MNHEY and SVGAGI. The sample comprised blood. This sequence originates from a man aged 18 to 29 in good health. V is TRBV6-5 and J is TRBJ1-4; 10 nucleotides agree with TRBD1. CDR3 in DNA: TGTGCCAGCAGGGCCGGGACAGGGGAGGAAAAACTGTTTTTT. Residues: CASRAGTGEEKLFF.